This TCR beta chain was captured by sequencing in a study of T cells in Graves' hyperthyroidism and ophthalmopathy. General observations from the study: Blood also held most thyroid clonotypes expanded beyond 0.001. A 13 V-J signature model discriminated ophthalmopathy versus stable hyperthyroidism.

No ophthalmopathy progression within 18 months constituted stable Graves' hyperthyroidism. Newly diagnosed hyperthyroidism, duration under 2 months, in patients aged 18 to 65. With respect to this clonotype: Its target is not known.

From RNA transcripts, TCR beta CDR3 regions were amplified. First-round RT-PCR targeting the TCR CDR3 was performed with the HTBI primer set. TCRdb recomputed calls from the multiplex PCR reads with MiXCR, one row per CDR3 protein. Among about 740,000 distinct CDR3 sequences listed, roughly 15% were seen once. Germline loops: CDR1 MNHEY, CDR2 SVGEGT. Unmatched junction bases numbered 7, after V lost 5 bases and J lost 7 bases. The CDR3 totals 14 residues. The chain has TRBV6-2 or TRBV6-3 and TRBJ2-3; TRBD2 matches 9 bases. Sequencing was carried out using blood. This clonotype was sampled from a woman aged 18-29 years with Graves' hyperthyroidism. The CDR3 here is CASSGLAGTYTQYF. In nucleotides, the CDR3 is TGTGCCAGCAGTGGGCTAGCGGGGACATATACGCAGTATTTT.